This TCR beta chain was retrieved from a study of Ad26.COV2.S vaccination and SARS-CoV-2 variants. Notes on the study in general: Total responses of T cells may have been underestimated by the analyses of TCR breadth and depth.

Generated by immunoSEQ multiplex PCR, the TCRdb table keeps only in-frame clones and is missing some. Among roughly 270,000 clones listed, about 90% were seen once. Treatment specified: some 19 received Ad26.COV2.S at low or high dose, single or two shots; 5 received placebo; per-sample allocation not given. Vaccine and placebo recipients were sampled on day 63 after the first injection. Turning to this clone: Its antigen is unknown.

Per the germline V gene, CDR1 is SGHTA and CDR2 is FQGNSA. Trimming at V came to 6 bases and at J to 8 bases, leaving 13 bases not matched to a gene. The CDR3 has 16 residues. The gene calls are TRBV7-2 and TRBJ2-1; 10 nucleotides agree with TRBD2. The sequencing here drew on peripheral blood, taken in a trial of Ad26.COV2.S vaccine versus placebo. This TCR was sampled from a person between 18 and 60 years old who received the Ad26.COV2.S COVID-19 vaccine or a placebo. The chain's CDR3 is CASRSGPLAGVDEQFF. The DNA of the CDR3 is TGTGCCAGCAGATCAGGTCCCCTAGCGGGAGTCGATGAGCAGTTCTTC.